The source of this T cell receptor (beta chain) is a study of CD8+ T cells in alopecia areata. Across the whole study: Female C3H/HeJ mice aged roughly 7-10 weeks were given skin from C3H/HeJ graft donors, roughly 6-13 months old, that had spontaneous alopecia. Study-level results: It was lesional scalp, especially alopecia totalis/universalis, that showed higher clonality than normal scalp.

Cells pooled from cutaneous lymph nodes were sorted on CD4, CD8alpha, NKG2D, NKG2ACE and other markers. Details on this clone: The antigen is unknown. Here the gene names and germline are mouse. Within the sample, other DNA sequences also encode this same CDR3.

Sequencing relied on a cDNA template that was reverse transcribed from extracted RNA. Clones were sequenced by immunoSEQ multiplex PCR, and TCRdb holds only the in-frame ones, with some missing. The specimen has 290,000 or so clones, none found just once. Sequencing used CD4+ T cells sorted from a lymph node. The clonotype originates from a C3H/HeJ mouse with alopecia areata. The strain's MHC haplotype is H2-k.

Incomplete CDR3 DNA: TGTGCCAGCAGTGACTGGGGGGCCACCGGG. Protein product: CASSDWGATG. The entire CDR3 protein reads CASSDWGATGQLYF. The rearrangement joins TRBV13-3 to TRBJ2-2; TRBD2 matches 8 bases. The CDR3 end is not reached by the read, which stops 4 residues before it; the germline J gene fills it in. The CDR3 is 14 amino acids. The V and J ends lost 2 bases and 4 bases, in that order; junction bases with no gene match: 1. Germline V gene data show CDR1 as NNHDY and CDR2 as SYVADS.